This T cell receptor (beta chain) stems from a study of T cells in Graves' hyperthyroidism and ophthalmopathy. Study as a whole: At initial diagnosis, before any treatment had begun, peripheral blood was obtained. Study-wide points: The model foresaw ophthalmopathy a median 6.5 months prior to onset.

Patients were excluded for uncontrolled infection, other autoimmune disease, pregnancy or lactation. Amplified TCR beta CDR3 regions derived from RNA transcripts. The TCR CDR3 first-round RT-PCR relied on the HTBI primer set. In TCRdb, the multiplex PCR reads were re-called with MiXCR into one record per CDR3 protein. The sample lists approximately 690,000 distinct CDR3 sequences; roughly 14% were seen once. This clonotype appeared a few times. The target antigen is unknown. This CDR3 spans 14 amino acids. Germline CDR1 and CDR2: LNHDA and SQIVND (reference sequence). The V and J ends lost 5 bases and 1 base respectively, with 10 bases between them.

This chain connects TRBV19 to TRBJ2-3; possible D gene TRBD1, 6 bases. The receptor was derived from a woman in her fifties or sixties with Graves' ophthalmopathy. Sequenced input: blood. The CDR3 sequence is CASSQDRRTDTQYF. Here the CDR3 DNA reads TGTGCCAGTAGTCAGGACAGACGCACAGATACGCAGTATTTT.